What follows are 26 T cell receptor beta chains derived from one specimen sequenced in a study of beta chain features in type 1 diabetes. Expressed TCRB transcripts got sequenced, as all isolated RNA was reverse transcribed. Produced via immunoSEQ multiplex PCR; TCRdb's table is partial and in-frame only. The data contain about 470,000 clones, 30% of them singletons. Sequencing was done on a sample of naive CD4+ T cells from blood. These receptors originate from a man younger than 30 in good health.

There are a few counts of this clone. For the CDR3, the DNA is TGTGCCTGGAGTTCCGGGACAGGCACCTACGAGCAGTACTTC. It codes for CAWSSGTGTYEQYF. The V gene is TRBV30, the J gene TRBJ2-5; 8 nucleotides match TRBD1. The DNA end is more similar to TRBJ2-7, so the J call may be wrong. The CDR3 runs to 14 residues. CDR1 is GTSNPN, CDR2 SVGIG, per germline (reference sequence).

A few counts support this clone. The same CDR3 can be traced to other DNA sequences in this sample. The chain combines TRBV5-1 with TRBJ2-5, with 7 bases that match TRBD2. This CDR3 is 14 amino acids long. The V gene end was trimmed by 2 bases and the J gene end by 5 bases; junction bases not matched to a gene: 6. Germline CDR1 SGHRS, CDR2 YFSETQ. Here the CDR3 reads CASSLVAGRETQYF. The CDR3 nucleotides read TGCGCCAGCAGCTTAGTTGCCGGGAGGGAGACCCAGTACTTC.

Only a few counts were recorded for this clone. The J gene is TRBJ1-5, the V gene TRBV6-5; D is unclear. Deletions cut 6 bases from V and 3 bases from J, with 15 bases between. There are 15 residues in the CDR3. Per germline, CDR1 MNHEY and CDR2 SVGAGI. The chain's CDR3 is CASSRGNSPNQPQHF. CDR3 in DNA: TGTGCCAGCAGCCGTGGCAACAGTCCCAATCAGCCCCAGCATTTT.

In this sample, this clone turned up once. The J gene is TRBJ2-7, the V gene TRBV27, with 7 bases matching TRBD1. The CDR3 is made up of 13 amino acids. Per the germline V gene, CDR1 is MNHEY and CDR2 is SMNVEV (reference sequence). V trimming: 3 bases; J trimming: 4 bases; junction bases outside the gene matches: 3. As DNA, the CDR3 is TGTGCCAGCAGTTTCAGGGGGTCGTACGAGCAGTACTTC. Translation: CASSFRGSYEQYF.

V and J are TRBV30 and TRBJ2-7; D gene uncertain. The CDR3 is 11 amino acids. V lost 7 bases, J lost 1 base, and 8 bases lay in between. Germline values: CDR1 GTSNPN, CDR2 SVGIG (reference sequence). CDR3 protein: CASQASYEQYF. The CDR3 nucleotides are TGTGCCTCCCAGGCGTCCTACGAGCAGTACTTC.

The chain recombines TRBV10-2 with TRBJ2-1; 8 nucleotides line up with TRBD1. With 6 bases clipped from V and 2 bases from J, the junction kept 3 bases outside the gene matches. Germline values: CDR1 WSHSY, CDR2 SAAADI. This CDR3 has 14 residues. The CDR3 is CASRDREAYNEQFF. DNA of the CDR3: TGCGCCAGCAGGGACAGGGAGGCCTACAATGAGCAGTTCTTC.

In regard to this clone: This same CDR3 is encoded by further DNA sequences in the sample. The V gene is TRBV29-1, the J gene TRBJ2-2, with no clear D. Germline V gives CDR1 SQVTM, CDR2 ANQGSEA. This CDR3 has 11 residues. V dropped 4 bases and J dropped 4 bases, with 4 bases sitting between them. The CDR3 DNA reads TGCAGCGTTGGGGGCACCGGGGAGCTGTTTTTT. Translation: CSVGGTGELFF.

This clone was observed a handful of times. At one boundary the junction diverges from the germline segment, which might be a read error. V is TRBV4-2 and J is TRBJ1-2; tentatively, D is TRBD1 (6 bases). The CDR3 runs 16 residues. Germline V gene sequence: CDR1 LGHNA, CDR2 YNFKEQ. CDR3 loop: CARSQDRGQDYYGYTF. The CDR3 coding sequence is TGTGCCCGCAGCCAAGATCGGGGGCAAGACTACTATGGCTACACCTTC.

Here the CDR3 DNA reads TGTGCCAGCTCACCACCGGAGCTCGCCACAGATACGCAGTATTTT. This sequence encodes CASSPPELATDTQYF. The genes are TRBV18 and TRBJ2-3, with D hard to call. The CDR3 length is 15 residues. CDR1 is KGHSH, CDR2 LQKENI, per germline. With 0 bases removed from V and 2 bases from J, the gap between germline ends came to 9 bases. Full variable domain (remainder filled in from reference TRBV18 and TRBJ2-3): NAGVMQNPRHLVRRRGQEARLRCSPMKGHSHVYWYRQLPEEGLKFMVYLQKENIIDESGMPKERFSAEFPKEGPSILRIQQVVRGDSAAYFCASSPPELATDTQYFGPGTRLTVL.

The rearrangement links TRBV7-2 to TRBJ2-5, with 10 bases that match TRBD1. From germline, CDR1 is SGHTA and CDR2 FQGNSA. The CDR3 sequence is 14 residues long. V dropped 6 bases and J dropped 5; count of bases not matched to a gene: 6. In DNA form, the CDR3 reads TGTGCCAGCAGGATGACAGGGGGCGTTGAGACCCAGTACTTC. It yields the protein CASRMTGGVETQYF. The full variable domain, with the rest looked up from reference TRBV7-2 and TRBJ2-5, is GAGVSQSPSNKVTEKGKDVELRCDPISGHTALYWYRQSLGQGLEFLIYFQGNSAPDKSGLPSDRFSAERTGGSVSTLTIQRTQQEDSAVYLCASRMTGGVETQYFGPGTRLLVL.

There are a few counts of this clone. Within the sample, other DNA sequences also encode this same CDR3. This rearrangement joins TRBV30 to TRBJ1-1, with D possibly being TRBD1 (5 bases). V lost 4 bases, J lost 1 base, and 10 bases lay in between. The CDR3 sequence is 13 residues long. Looked up from germline, CDR1 is GTSNPN and CDR2 is SVGIG (reference sequence). CDR3 protein: CAWTQGRNTEAFF. CDR3 nucleotide sequence: TGTGCCTGGACTCAGGGCAGGAACACTGAAGCTTTCTTT. The variable domain in full, completed from reference TRBV30 and TRBJ1-1, reads SQTIHQWPATLVQPVGSPLSLECTVEGTSNPNLYWYRQAAGRGLQLLFYSVGIGQISSEVPQNLSASRPQDRQFILSSKKLLLSDSGFYLCAWTQGRNTEAFFGQGTRLTVV.

V and J are TRBV30 and TRBJ1-2, with D possibly being TRBD1 (5 bases). With 3 bases removed from V and 4 bases from J, the gap between germline ends came to 9 bases. The germline V gene encodes CDR1 GTSNPN and CDR2 SVGIG (reference sequence). The length of the CDR3 is 12 residues. The CDR3 region is CAWSPDSYGYTF. CDR3 nucleotides: TGTGCCTGGAGCCCTGACAGCTATGGCTACACCTTC.

This clone was observed a handful of times. The V gene is TRBV6-1, the J gene TRBJ2-1, with TRBD2 matching over 10 bases. V shed 4 bases and J 10 bases; nucleotides not matched to a gene: 7. Germline CDR1 reads MNHNS; CDR2 reads SASEGT. This CDR3 is built from 14 residues. The CDR3 nucleotides read TGTGCCAGCAGTGCAAGCGGGAGGGGACTAGAGCAGTTCTTC. Translating gives CASSASGRGLEQFF.

The chain recombines TRBV29-1 with TRBJ2-3; TRBD1 matches at 11 bases. The V gene's germline CDR1 is SQVTM and CDR2 ANQGSEA. The CDR3 extends over 18 amino acids. Written as DNA, the CDR3 is TGCAGTCTCCCCCGGGACAGGGGGAGGCTCCCTCTAACAGATACGCAGTATTTT. Amino acids: CSLPRDRGRLPLTDTQYF.

This chain joins TRBV18 and TRBJ2-3; D is undetermined. The CDR3 has 14 amino acids. Germline V gives CDR1 KGHSH, CDR2 LQKENI. V lost 3 bases and J 2 bases, leaving 9 bases between the germline ends. DNA of the CDR3: TGTGCCAGCTCACCGGCACCAAACACAGATACGCAGTATTTT. Translated: CASSPAPNTDTQYF.

In its sample, this clone was seen a few times. In DNA, the CDR3 is TGTGCCTGGTCTCCCTCACTAGCGGGAGGGCAGAATGAGCAGTTCTTC. This gives the protein CAWSPSLAGGQNEQFF. The genes are TRBV30 and TRBJ2-1; TRBD2 aligns across 13 bases. From germline, CDR1 is GTSNPN and CDR2 SVGIG (reference sequence). The CDR3 spans 16 residues. V dropped 5 bases and J dropped 7; count of bases not matched to a gene: 11.

A few counts support this clone. The chain has TRBV6-6 and TRBJ2-3; 7 positions agree with TRBD2. The CDR3 spans 15 residues. In germline, CDR1 is MNHNY, CDR2 SVGAGI (reference sequence). After removal of 2 bases from V and 3 bases from J, the junction contained 5 bases not matched to a gene. As DNA, the CDR3 is TGTGCCAGCAGTTACGCGCGGGAGCGTACAGATACGCAGTATTTT. Amino acids: CASSYARERTDTQYF.

This clone was picked up one time. This chain uses TRBV4-2 with TRBJ2-3; D remains unclear. Germline CDR1 and CDR2: LGHNA and YNFKEQ. The CDR3 loop spans 13 amino acids. V was pared by 1 base and J by 6 bases, with 8 bases between. Written as DNA, the CDR3 is TGTGCCAGCAGCCAAGTTGTGGCGGATACGCAGTATTTT. The encoded protein is CASSQVVADTQYF.

This clone was found a few times. The chain recombines TRBV25-1 with TRBJ2-7; D might be TRBD1 or TRBD2, each matching 5 bases. The CDR3 has 14 amino acids. The V gene lost 6 bases and the J gene lost 0 bases, with 12 bases spanning the gap. From germline, CDR1 is MGHDK and CDR2 SYGVNS. The CDR3 coding sequence is TGTGCCAGCAGGGGCAGGGAGAACTCCTACGAGCAGTACTTC. As protein: CASRGRENSYEQYF.

The chain recombines TRBV30 with TRBJ2-7; a possible D gene is TRBD1 (5 bases). The CDR3 loop spans 13 amino acids. Deletions cut 2 bases from V and 2 bases from J, with 10 bases between. Germline lookup yields CDR1 GTSNPN and CDR2 SVGIG (reference sequence). Here the CDR3 reads CAWSKGLAYEQYF. In nucleotides, the CDR3 is TGTGCCTGGAGTAAGGGGCTTGCCTACGAGCAGTACTTC.

V gene TRBV28 combines with J gene TRBJ2-7; D assignment may be TRBD1 or TRBD2 (5 bases each). CDR1 is MDHEN, CDR2 SYDVKM, per germline. The V gene lost 6 bases and the J gene lost 5 bases, with 23 bases spanning the gap. The CDR3 length is 16 residues. This CDR3 is CASSPSFGDAAHEQYF. The CDR3 DNA reads TGTGCCAGCAGCCCCTCGTTCGGGGACGCCGCCCACGAGCAGTACTTC.

The rearrangement uses TRBV13 and TRBJ2-3; D gene unclear. V gave up 0 bases and J gave up 6 bases, with 13 bases separating them. The germline CDR1 and CDR2 sequences are PRHDT and FYEKMQ (reference sequence). This CDR3 has 15 amino acids. CDR3 bases: TGTGCCAGCAGCTTAGGCTGGGGTTCACCGGATACGCAGTATTTT. Its translation: CASSLGWGSPDTQYF.

In the case of this clone: Other DNA sequences within the sample encode an identical CDR3. The chain combines TRBV18 with TRBJ1-1; the D gene is possibly TRBD1 (5 bases). Trimming cost V 3 bases and J 1 base, with 6 bases left between them. In germline, CDR1 is KGHSH, CDR2 LQKENI. This CDR3 has 13 residues. The CDR3 loop reads CASSPGQNTEAFF. The CDR3 DNA follows: TGTGCCAGCTCACCGGGGCAGAACACTGAAGCTTTCTTT.

This clone was detected a few times. The chain carries TRBV30 and TRBJ2-7; D unresolved. Trimming removed 2 bases from V and 0 bases from J, with 11 bases in between. CDR3 size: 14 residues. Germline CDR1 and CDR2: GTSNPN and SVGIG (reference sequence). In nucleotides, the CDR3 is TGTGCCTGGAGTTCGGGCGGTACCTCCTACGAGCAGTACTTC. As protein: CAWSSGGTSYEQYF.

This clone was counted a few times. The genes are TRBV28 and TRBJ2-5; D is tentatively TRBD1 or TRBD2 (6 bases each). The CDR3 length is 16 residues. Looked up from germline, CDR1 is MDHEN and CDR2 is SYDVKM. V was trimmed by 3 bases and J by 3 bases, leaving 17 bases between them. The CDR3 reads CASSFLDRASEETQYF. CDR3 in DNA: TGTGCCAGCAGTTTTCTGGACAGAGCTAGCGAAGAGACCCAGTACTTC.

The chain carries TRBV25-1 and TRBJ2-3, with 7 bases fitting TRBD1. CDR3 length: 15 amino acids. CDR1 and CDR2 from the germline V gene are MGHDK and SYGVNS. V lost 6 bases and J lost 1; bases outside the gene matches: 7. The CDR3 nucleotides read TGTGCCAGCAGCCCAATAGGGACAGGCACAGATACGCAGTATTTT. It encodes CASSPIGTGTDTQYF.